The TCR beta chain described here comes from a study of shared clonotypes between healthy human individuals. Study details: Three plates each covered CD4 naive and memory; CD8 naive two, CD8 memory one.

In the sorted-subset replicate PCRs, 200 ng DNA, 29,000 or so T cell genomes, was used. The table came from immunoSEQ multiplex PCR; TCRdb's copy has only in-frame clones and leaves some out. The sample holds more than 500,000 clones, more than 95% seen once. Comment on this clone: As yet, its antigen is unknown.

Study-level points and caveats: Researchers found naive subsets generally carried larger estimated richness than memory subsets.

Trimming stripped 6 bases from V and 0 bases from J, with 9 bases between. Germline CDR1 and CDR2: MNHNS and SASEGT. The CDR3 spans 15 residues. The sample consisted of naive CD4+ T cells sorted from blood. As to subset: CD45RA+ positively selected. The V call is TRBV6-1, the J call TRBJ2-6; D gene ambiguous. This TCR derives from a woman in her twenties or thirties in good health. The CDR3 DNA follows: TGTGCCAGCAGGGCCACTCACTCTGGGGCCAACGTCCTGACTTTC. This codes for CASRATHSGANVLTF.